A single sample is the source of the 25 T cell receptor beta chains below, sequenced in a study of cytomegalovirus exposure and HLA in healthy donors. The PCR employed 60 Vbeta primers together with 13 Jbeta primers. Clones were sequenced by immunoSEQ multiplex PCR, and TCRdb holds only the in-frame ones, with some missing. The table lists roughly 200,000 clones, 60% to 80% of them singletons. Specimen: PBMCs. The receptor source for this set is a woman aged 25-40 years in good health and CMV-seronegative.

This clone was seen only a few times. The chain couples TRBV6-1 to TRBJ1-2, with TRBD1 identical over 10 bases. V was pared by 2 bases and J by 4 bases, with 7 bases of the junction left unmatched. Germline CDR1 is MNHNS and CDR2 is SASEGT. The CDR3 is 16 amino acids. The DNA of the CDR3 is TGTGCCAGCAGTGAAATTGGACAGGGGGGTGGCTATGGCTACACCTTC. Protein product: CASSEIGQGGGYGYTF.

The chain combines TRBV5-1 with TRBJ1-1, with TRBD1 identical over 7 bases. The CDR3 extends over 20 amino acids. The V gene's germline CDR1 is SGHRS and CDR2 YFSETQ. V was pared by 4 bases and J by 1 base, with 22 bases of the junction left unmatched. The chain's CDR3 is CASSQLGFGTGQASNTEAFF. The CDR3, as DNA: TGCGCCAGCAGCCAACTCGGTTTTGGGACTGGACAGGCCTCGAACACTGAAGCTTTCTTT.

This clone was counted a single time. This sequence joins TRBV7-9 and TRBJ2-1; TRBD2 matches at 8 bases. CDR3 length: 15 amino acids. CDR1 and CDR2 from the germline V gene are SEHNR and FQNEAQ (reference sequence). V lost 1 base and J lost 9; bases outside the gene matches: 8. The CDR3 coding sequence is TGTGCCAGCAGCTTAGGGGCGGGAGGAGGGGGTGAGCAGTTCTTC. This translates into CASSLGAGGGGEQFF.

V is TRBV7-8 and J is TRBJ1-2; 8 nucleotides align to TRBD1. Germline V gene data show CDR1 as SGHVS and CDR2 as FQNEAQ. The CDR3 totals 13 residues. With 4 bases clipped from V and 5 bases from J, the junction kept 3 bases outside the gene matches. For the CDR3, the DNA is TGTGCCAGCAGCTCGACAGGGGCGTATGGCTACACCTTC. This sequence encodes CASSSTGAYGYTF.

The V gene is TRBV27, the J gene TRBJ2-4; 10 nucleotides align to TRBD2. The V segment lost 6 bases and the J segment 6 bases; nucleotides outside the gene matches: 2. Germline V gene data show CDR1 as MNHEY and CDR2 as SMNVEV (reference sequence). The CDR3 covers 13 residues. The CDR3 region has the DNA TGTGCCAGCAGATTAGCGGGAGGAAACATTCAGTACTTC. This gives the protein CASRLAGGNIQYF.

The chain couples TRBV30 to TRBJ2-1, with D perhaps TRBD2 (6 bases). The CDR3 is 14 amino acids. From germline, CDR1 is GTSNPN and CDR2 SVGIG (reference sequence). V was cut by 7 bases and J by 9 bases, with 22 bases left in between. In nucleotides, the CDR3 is TGTGCCTTGAAACTCCCCCCCGGGAGCGGTGAGCAGTTCTTC. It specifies CALKLPPGSGEQFF.

The CDR3 here is CAWSGTGPHEQYF. DNA of the CDR3: TGTGCCTGGTCCGGGACAGGCCCCCACGAGCAGTACTTC. The chain uses TRBV30 and TRBJ2-7; 8 positions match TRBD1. With V trimmed by 5 bases and J by 5 bases, 8 bases remained unmatched. This CDR3 region has 13 residues. Germline CDR1 reads GTSNPN; CDR2 reads SVGIG (reference sequence).

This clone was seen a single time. The chain's CDR3 is CAIRPDRVNEKLFF. The CDR3 bases are TGTGCCATCAGGCCGGACAGGGTGAATGAAAAACTGTTTTTT. This chain joins TRBV10-3 and TRBJ1-4; 8 positions match TRBD1. The CDR3 sequence is 14 residues long. The V gene end was trimmed by 6 bases and the J gene end by 5 bases; junction bases not matched to a gene: 5. Germline loops: CDR1 ENHRY, CDR2 SYGVKD.

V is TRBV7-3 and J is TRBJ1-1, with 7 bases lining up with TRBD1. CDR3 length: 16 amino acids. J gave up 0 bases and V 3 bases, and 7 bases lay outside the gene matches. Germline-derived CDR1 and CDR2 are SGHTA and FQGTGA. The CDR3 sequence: CASSLTGNGMNTEAFF. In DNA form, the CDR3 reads TGTGCCAGCAGCTTGACAGGGAATGGGATGAACACTGAAGCTTTCTTT. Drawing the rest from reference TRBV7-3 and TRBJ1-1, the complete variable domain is GAGVSQTPSNKVTEKGKYVELRCDPISGHTALYWYRQSLGQGPEFLIYFQGTGAADDSGLPNDRFFAVRPEGSVSTLKIQRTERGDSAVYLCASSLTGNGMNTEAFFGQGTRLTVV.

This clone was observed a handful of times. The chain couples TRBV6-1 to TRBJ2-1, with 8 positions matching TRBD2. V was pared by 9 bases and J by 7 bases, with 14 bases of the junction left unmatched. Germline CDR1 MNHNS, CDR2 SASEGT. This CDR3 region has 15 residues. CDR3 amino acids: CASRPRIAGTNEQFF. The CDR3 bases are TGTGCCAGTCGGCCCCGGATAGCGGGGACGAATGAGCAGTTCTTC.

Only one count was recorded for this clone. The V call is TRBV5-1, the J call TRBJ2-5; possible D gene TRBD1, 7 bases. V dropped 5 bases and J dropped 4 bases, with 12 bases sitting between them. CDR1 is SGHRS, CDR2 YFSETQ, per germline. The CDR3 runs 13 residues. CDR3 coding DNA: TGCGCCAGCAGTAACCAGGGGGGAGAGACCCAGTACTTC. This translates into CASSNQGGETQYF.

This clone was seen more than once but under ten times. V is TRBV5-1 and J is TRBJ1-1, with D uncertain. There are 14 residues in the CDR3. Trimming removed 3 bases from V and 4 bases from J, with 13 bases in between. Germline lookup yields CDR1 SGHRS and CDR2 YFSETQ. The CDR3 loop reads CASSSTHPGTEAFF. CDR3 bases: TGCGCCAGCAGCTCTACACACCCGGGCACTGAAGCTTTCTTT.

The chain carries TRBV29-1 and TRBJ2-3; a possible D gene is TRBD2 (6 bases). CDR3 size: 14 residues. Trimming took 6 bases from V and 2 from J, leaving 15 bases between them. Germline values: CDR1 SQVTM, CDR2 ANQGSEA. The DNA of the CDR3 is TGCAGCGTCCAACTTAGCGGTTACACAGATACGCAGTATTTT. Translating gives CSVQLSGYTDTQYF.

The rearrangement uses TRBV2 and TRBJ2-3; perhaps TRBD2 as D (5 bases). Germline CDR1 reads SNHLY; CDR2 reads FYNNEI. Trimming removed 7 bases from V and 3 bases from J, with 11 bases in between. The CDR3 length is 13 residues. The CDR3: CASTFRGTDTQYF. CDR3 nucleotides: TGTGCCAGCACTTTTCGGGGTACAGATACGCAGTATTTT.

The DNA for the CDR3 is TGTGCCAGCAGTCGACAGATTAGCAATCAGCCCCAGCATTTT. Translated, it gives CASSRQISNQPQHF. The chain is built from TRBV2 and TRBJ1-5; a weak D match, TRBD1 (5 bases). This CDR3 spans 14 amino acids. The germline V gene has CDR1 SNHLY and CDR2 FYNNEI. Trimming removed 5 bases from V and 0 bases from J, with 8 bases in between.

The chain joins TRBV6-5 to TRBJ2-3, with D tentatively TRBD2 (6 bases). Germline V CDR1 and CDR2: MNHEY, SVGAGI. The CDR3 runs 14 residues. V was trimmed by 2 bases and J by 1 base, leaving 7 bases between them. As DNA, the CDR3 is TGTGCCAGCAGTTACGGGACTCGCACAGATACGCAGTATTTT. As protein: CASSYGTRTDTQYF.

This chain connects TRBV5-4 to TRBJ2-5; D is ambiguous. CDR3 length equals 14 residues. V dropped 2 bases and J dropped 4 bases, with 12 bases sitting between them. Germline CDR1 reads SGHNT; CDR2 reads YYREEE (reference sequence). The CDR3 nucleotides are TGTGCCAGCAGCTTTGGGCGACCCGGAGAGACCCAGTACTTC. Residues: CASSFGRPGETQYF.

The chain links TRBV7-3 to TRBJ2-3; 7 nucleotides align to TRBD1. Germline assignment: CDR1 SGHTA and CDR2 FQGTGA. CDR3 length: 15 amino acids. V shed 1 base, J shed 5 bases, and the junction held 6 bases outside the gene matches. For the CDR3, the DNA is TGTGCCAGCAGCTTAATGAGGGGGCATCGAGATACGCAGTATTTT. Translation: CASSLMRGHRDTQYF.

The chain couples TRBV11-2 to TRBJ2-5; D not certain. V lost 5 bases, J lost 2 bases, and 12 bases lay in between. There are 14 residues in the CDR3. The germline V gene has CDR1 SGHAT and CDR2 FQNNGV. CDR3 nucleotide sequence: TGTGCCAGCAGCGCCTATTCGTCTCAAGAGACCCAGTACTTC. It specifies CASSAYSSQETQYF.

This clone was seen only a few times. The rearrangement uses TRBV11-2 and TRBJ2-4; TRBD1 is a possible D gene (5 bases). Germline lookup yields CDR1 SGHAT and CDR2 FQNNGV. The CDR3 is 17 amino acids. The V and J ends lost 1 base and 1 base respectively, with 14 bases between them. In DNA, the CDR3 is TGTGCCAGCAGCTTAGGGGCAGGGCCCGCGGCCAAAAACATTCAGTACTTC. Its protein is CASSLGAGPAAKNIQYF.

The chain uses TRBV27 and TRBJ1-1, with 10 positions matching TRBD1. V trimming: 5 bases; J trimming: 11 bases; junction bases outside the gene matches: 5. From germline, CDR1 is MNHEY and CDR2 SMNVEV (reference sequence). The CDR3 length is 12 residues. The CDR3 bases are TGTGCCAGCAGTGGGGGGACAGGGGATGCTTTCTTT. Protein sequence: CASSGGTGDAFF.

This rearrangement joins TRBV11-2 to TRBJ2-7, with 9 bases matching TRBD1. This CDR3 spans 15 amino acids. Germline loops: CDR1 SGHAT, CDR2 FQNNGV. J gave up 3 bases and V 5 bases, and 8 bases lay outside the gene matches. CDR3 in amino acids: CASSPGTGILYEQYF. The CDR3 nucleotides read TGTGCCAGCAGCCCCGGGACAGGGATACTCTACGAGCAGTACTTC. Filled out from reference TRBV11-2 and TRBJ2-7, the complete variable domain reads EAGVAQSPRYKIIEKRQSVAFWCNPISGHATLYWYQQILGQGPKLLIQFQNNGVVDDSQLPKDRFSAERLKGVDSTLKIQPAKLEDSAVYLCASSPGTGILYEQYFGPGTRLTVT.

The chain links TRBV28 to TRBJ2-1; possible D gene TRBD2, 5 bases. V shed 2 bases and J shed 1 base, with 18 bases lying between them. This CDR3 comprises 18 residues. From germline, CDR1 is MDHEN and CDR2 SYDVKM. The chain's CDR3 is CASSLVIGGTRSYNEQFF. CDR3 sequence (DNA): TGTGCCAGCAGTTTAGTCATTGGCGGTACTAGATCCTACAATGAGCAGTTCTTC.

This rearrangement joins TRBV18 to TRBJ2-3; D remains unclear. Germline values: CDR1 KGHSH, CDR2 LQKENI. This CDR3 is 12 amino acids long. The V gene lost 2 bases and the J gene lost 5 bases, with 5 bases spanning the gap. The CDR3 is CASSPNQDTQYF. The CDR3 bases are TGTGCCAGCTCACCAAATCAAGATACGCAGTATTTT. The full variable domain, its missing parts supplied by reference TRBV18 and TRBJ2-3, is NAGVMQNPRHLVRRRGQEARLRCSPMKGHSHVYWYRQLPEEGLKFMVYLQKENIIDESGMPKERFSAEFPKEGPSILRIQQVVRGDSAAYFCASSPNQDTQYFGPGTRLTVL.

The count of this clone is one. CDR3 DNA: TGTGCCAGCAGTCTCCTCTCGACAGGGGACAATTCACCCCTCCACTTT. Its protein is CASSLLSTGDNSPLHF. The gene calls are TRBV28 and TRBJ1-6, with TRBD1 matching over 8 bases. The CDR3 totals 16 residues. V shed 5 bases and J 7 bases; nucleotides not matched to a gene: 10. Germline CDR1 and CDR2: MDHEN and SYDVKM. The whole variable domain, filled in from reference TRBV28 and TRBJ1-6, reads DVKVTQSSRYLVKRTGEKVFLECVQDMDHENMFWYRQDPGLGLRLIYFSYDVKMKEKGDIPEGYSVSREKKERFSLILESASTNQTSMYLCASSLLSTGDNSPLHFGNGTRLTVT.